This record looks at one T cell receptor beta chain sequence and its context. Its cognate antigen is unknown. The data derive from a study of brain metastases from non-small cell lung cancer. Study results and caveats: Expanded T-cell clones appeared in about 70% of brain metastases over primaries. Brain metastases shared most TCR repertoire with primaries, with sparse T cells. Compared with primary tumors, brain metastases showed less T-cell infiltration.

Data came from immunoSEQ multiplex PCR; TCRdb stores just in-frame clones and leaves some out. The data show about 5,000 clones, with approximately 90% seen just once and 13% held by the top ten. This clonotype was sampled from a donor at least 40 years old with non-small cell lung cancer. Source material: tissue from a brain metastasis.

The CDR3 DNA is TGTGCCAGCAGCTTGGAGTACAGGGGACGGTCACCCCTCCACTTT. It translates to CASSLEYRGRSPLHF. The chain carries TRBV5-5 and TRBJ1-6, with 7 nucleotides matching TRBD1. The CDR3 runs to 15 residues. V shed 0 bases, J shed 10 bases, and the junction held 7 bases outside the gene matches. CDR1 is SGHKS, CDR2 YYEKEE, per germline (reference sequence).